This TCR beta chain was documented in a study of blood T cell repertoires in COVID-19. Study overall: Specimens from acute and convalescent COVID-19 originated in the United States, Italy and Spain. T cells, B-cell-depleted T cells, or PBMCs provided the cDNA or gDNA that served as material.

From germline, CDR1 is SGHTA and CDR2 FQGNSA. V lost 1 base, J lost 3 bases, and 6 bases stayed unmatched. The CDR3 totals 15 residues. One Seattle source followed patients from active infection through their disease course. Original processing notes: Reference gene primer amplification gave estimated nucleated cell counts. Sequenced by immunoSEQ multiplex PCR; TCRdb stores in-frame clones only, minus some. D and trimming were read from the DNA, whereas the V and J calls and clone size are those reported in that table. The top ten hold about 2.4% of the sample, which has about 200,000 clones, around 85% seen once.

The clonotype was recovered from a woman aged 65 to 85 with COVID-19, enrolled during active disease. The chain recombines TRBV7-2 with TRBJ2-7; 7 nucleotides line up with TRBD1. The sequenced sample consisted of peripheral blood. For the CDR3, the DNA is TGTGCCAGCAGCTTAGAGACGGACAGGAACTACGAGCAGTACTTC. This encodes CASSLETDRNYEQYF.